This TCR beta chain was captured in a study of blood T cell repertoires in COVID-19 (TCRdb year 2020). At the level of the whole study: Samples covering the acute and convalescent phases of COVID-19 were provided by collaborators in the United States, Italy and Spain. The prospective study material was composed of cDNA or gDNA derived from T cells, B-cell-depleted T cells, or PBMCs. The dataset comprised deeply sampled blood TCRbeta repertoires from subjects exposed to, actively infected with, or recovered from COVID-19. The repertoires were made available in a free public database intended to serve as a resource for research on the immune response to SARS-CoV-2. Samples were obtained from the ongoing ImmuneRACE study (first 160 participants) and from about 1,300 subjects provided by 6 global collaborators. Sample metadata almost always included a de-identified subject ID, COVID-19 status, age in years and sex. HLA class I and class II types, where available, came from metadata supplied by the sample provider rather than from assay-based typing. Here is what the overall study found, with its caveats: The amount of clinical and demographic metadata varied by source and participant and was provided uncurated.

Looking up the germline V gene yields CDR1 SGDLS and CDR2 YYNGEE. Measured from the cysteine to the phenylalanine, the CDR3 is 16 residues long. Of all the DNA, just the CDR3 is kept, 48 bases in frame from base 1. V was cut back by 4 bases and J by 0 bases, leaving a gap of 14 bases between them. The immunoSEQ Assay, a bias-controlled multiplex PCR, was used to amplify TCRbeta CDR3 regions from genomic DNA. Per the authors' processing: Within the assay, amplification of reference gene primers was used to estimate how many nucleated cells each sample contained. To quantify the absolute abundance of each unique TCRbeta CDR3 rearrangement, sequence reads were collapsed and filtered. Productive Simpson clonality was computed per sample as the square root of Simpson's diversity index over productive rearrangements. TCRdb's version of the immuneACCESS table is confined to in-frame rearrangements and falls short of the full clone set. An unresolved V gene accounts for under half of the shortfall where checked; the remainder is of unknown origin. Clonal size and the V and J genes are those of that table, whereas D and trimming came from the DNA. Counted in this sample were under 200,000 clones; about four fifths of them appeared once. The top ten clonotypes cover around 7% of the sample.

Each collaborating institution followed its own protocols to collect whole blood in K2EDTA tubes. For TCRbeta analysis, collaborators shipped samples as frozen whole blood, isolated PBMCs, or DNA extracted from either of those sample types. Notes on this clone: It has no known antigen specificity. Base qualities are not recorded, but no much larger clone differs from it by a single base.

The V and J segments used are TRBV9 and TRBJ1-3; the D gene is unclear. The sample taken for sequencing was peripheral blood. This clonotype was sampled from a man between 70 and 80 years old with active or convalescent COVID-19. Here is the DNA: TGTGCCAGCAGCCCCCGGGTCAGAATCTCTGGAAACACCATATATTTT. Its translation reads: CASSPRVRISGNTIYF.